Listed here are 21 T cell receptor beta chains from one sample, sequenced in a study of T-cell reconstitution after alpha-beta-depleted transplantation in children. Unique molecular identifiers tagged the TCRbeta library. A single record per CDR3 protein comes from TCRdb applying MiXCR to the PCR reads. The sample lists about 98,000 distinct CDR3 sequences, 20% to 30% seen once, with around 21% in the top ten. Material: PBMCs, obtained before TCRalphabeta/CD19-depleted stem cell transplant. Receptor source: a boy younger than 10 with acute lymphoblastic leukemia, due to receive a stem cell transplant.

This clonotype was observed a handful of times. The genes are TRBV20-1 and TRBJ2-7, with 11 bases lining up with TRBD2. J gave up 9 bases and V 6 bases, and 10 bases lay outside the gene matches. Germline loops: CDR1 DFQATT, CDR2 SNEGSKA (reference sequence). This CDR3 region has 13 residues. The CDR3 bases are TGCAGTGCCGAGTGGGGACTAGCGGAGAGGCAGTACTTC. It encodes CSAEWGLAERQYF.

This clonotype occurred a few times. The rearrangement links TRBV6-5 to TRBJ1-3; D gene unclear. Germline CDR1 MNHEY, CDR2 SVGAGI. Trimming removed 0 bases from V and 4 bases from J, with 16 bases in between. The CDR3 sequence is 17 residues long. CDR3 DNA: TGTGCCAGCAGTTACTCCAAGTCGCACAGATCAGGAAACACCATATATTTT. Its translation is CASSYSKSHRSGNTIYF.

This clonotype came up a few times. CDR3 DNA sequence: TGTGCCAGCAGCTTAGGGGCTAGCGGACGCACAGATACGCAGTATTTT. This sequence encodes CASSLGASGRTDTQYF. The V and J genes are TRBV7-2 and TRBJ2-3, with 7 positions matching TRBD2. The germline gives CDR1 SGHTA, CDR2 FQGNSA. Trimming took 1 base from V and 1 from J; bases not matched to a gene: 5. CDR3 length: 16 amino acids.

V and J are TRBV11-2 and TRBJ2-7; D uncertain. V was trimmed by 2 bases and J by 2 bases, leaving 13 bases between them. The CDR3 length is 15 residues. The germline V gene encodes CDR1 SGHAT and CDR2 FQNNGV. The CDR3: CASSLIGGAAYEQYF. In DNA, the CDR3 is TGTGCCAGCAGCTTAATAGGTGGTGCAGCCTACGAGCAGTACTTC.

This clonotype was found a few times. The chain links TRBV11-2 to TRBJ2-7; the match to TRBD2 covers 13 bases. Germline values: CDR1 SGHAT, CDR2 FQNNGV. With V trimmed by 5 bases and J by 3 bases, 4 bases remained unmatched. This CDR3 contains 15 residues. The CDR3 DNA reads as TGTGCCAGCAGCCCCGGACTAGCGGGAGACTACGAGCAGTACTTC. Translating gives CASSPGLAGDYEQYF.

Ten or more counts support this clonotype. The chain joins TRBV6-2 or TRBV6-3 to TRBJ2-7, with 10 bases identical to TRBD2. Trimming removed 2 bases from V and 2 bases from J; junction bases left unmatched: 0. This CDR3 is built from 14 residues. Germline CDR1 reads MNHEY; CDR2 reads SVGEGT. The CDR3 coding sequence is TGTGCCAGCAGTTACGGGACTAGCGCCTACGAGCAGTACTTC. Its translation is CASSYGTSAYEQYF.

The V call is TRBV5-5, the J call TRBJ2-7, with D perhaps being TRBD1 or TRBD2 (5 bases each). From germline, CDR1 is SGHKS and CDR2 YYEKEE (reference sequence). With 2 bases removed from V and 5 bases from J, the gap between germline ends came to 17 bases. The CDR3 contains 15 residues. CDR3 bases: TGTGCCAGCAGCTTTCGGGACGACCTCTACCACGAGCAGTACTTC. Translation gives CASSFRDDLYHEQYF.

The genes are TRBV27 and TRBJ2-1; TRBD1 agrees at 9 bases. Losses at the gene ends were 6 bases for V and 0 bases for J; bases not matched to a gene: 6. This CDR3 contains 16 residues. CDR1 is MNHEY and CDR2 is SMNVEV in the germline V gene (reference sequence). The CDR3 bases are TGTGCCAGCAGCGGACAGGGGTGGAGCTCCTACAATGAGCAGTTCTTC. This sequence encodes CASSGQGWSSYNEQFF.

The chain links TRBV6-1 to TRBJ2-6; D remains ambiguous. The germline CDR1 and CDR2 sequences are MNHNS and SASEGT. The CDR3 totals 14 residues. Trimming took 4 bases from V and 1 from J, leaving 5 bases between them. CDR3 sequence reads: CASSGSSGANVLTF. In nucleotides, the CDR3 is TGTGCCAGCAGTGGTTCTTCTGGGGCCAACGTCCTGACTTTC.

This clonotype was counted a few times. Here the CDR3 DNA reads TGTGCCAGCGGCCTGGGGCCTGGTAATGAGCAGTTCTTC. Its protein is CASGLGPGNEQFF. The chain couples TRBV6-6 to TRBJ2-1; maybe TRBD1 (5 bases). Trimming removed 8 bases at V and 7 bases at J, with 15 bases between. The CDR3 has 13 residues. Germline V gene data show CDR1 as MNHNY and CDR2 as SVGAGI (reference sequence).

Only a few counts were recorded for this clonotype. The rearrangement links TRBV28 to TRBJ1-5; D might be TRBD1 (5 bases). This CDR3 is built from 14 residues. V dropped 6 bases and J dropped 5 bases, with 14 bases sitting between them. Germline values: CDR1 MDHEN, CDR2 SYDVKM. In nucleotides, the CDR3 is TGTGCCAGCAGGGTTATAGGGGCTTATCAGCCCCAGCATTTT. As protein: CASRVIGAYQPQHF.

In its sample, this clonotype was seen a few times. The chain couples TRBV24-1 to TRBJ1-5, with 7 bases fitting TRBD1. This CDR3 has 14 amino acids. V shed 7 bases and J 7 bases; nucleotides not matched to a gene: 9. The V gene's germline CDR1 is KGHDR and CDR2 SFDVKD. The CDR3: CATSLPGGGQPQHF. In DNA, the CDR3 is TGTGCCACCAGCCTCCCAGGGGGAGGACAGCCCCAGCATTTT.

The chain couples TRBV20-1 to TRBJ2-1; D uncertain. The CDR3 contains 15 residues. V was trimmed by 0 bases and J by 1 base, leaving 10 bases between them. The germline V gene has CDR1 DFQATT and CDR2 SNEGSKA (reference sequence). CDR3 DNA sequence: TGCAGTGCTAGAGACGGGCAGAGGTCCTACAATGAGCAGTTCTTC. Translating gives CSARDGQRSYNEQFF.

This clonotype showed up just a few times. The DNA of the CDR3 is TGCGCCAGCAGCCAAGTTCCTGGGCAGATTTACGAGCAGTACTTC. It codes for CASSQVPGQIYEQYF. This chain connects TRBV4-3 to TRBJ2-7; no reliable D call. V dropped 1 base and J dropped 4 bases, with 14 bases sitting between them. Germline lookup yields CDR1 LGHNA and CDR2 YSLEER. The CDR3 is 15 amino acids.

V gene TRBV27 combines with J gene TRBJ1-2; 8 bases match TRBD1. After removal of 2 bases from V and 5 bases from J, the junction contained 7 bases not matched to a gene. This CDR3 has 15 amino acids. CDR1 is MNHEY, CDR2 SMNVEV, per germline (reference sequence). The CDR3 nucleotides read TGTGCCAGCAGTTTAAAGAAAGGACAGGGATATGGCTACACCTTC. Translated: CASSLKKGQGYGYTF.

The J gene is TRBJ1-1, the V gene TRBV28, with D hard to call. V lost 3 bases, J lost 5 bases, and 16 bases lay in between. CDR3 length equals 15 residues. The germline gives CDR1 MDHEN, CDR2 SYDVKM. For the CDR3, the DNA is TGTGCCAGCAGTTTTATCGGTGCCATACCTACTGAAGCTTTCTTT. This sequence encodes CASSFIGAIPTEAFF.

The V call is TRBV9, the J call TRBJ2-1, with D possibly TRBD2 on 6 matching bases. The V end was cut by 4 bases, the J end by 7 bases, with 21 bases between. The V gene's germline CDR1 is SGDLS and CDR2 YYNGEE. The CDR3 length is 16 residues. CDR3 sequence (DNA): TGTGCCAGCAGCTCCCGCAGCGGGTCGCCCCAAAATGAGCAGTTCTTC. This gives the protein CASSSRSGSPQNEQFF.

The chain links TRBV6-2 or TRBV6-3 to TRBJ1-3; possibly TRBD1 for D (5 bases). The CDR3 sequence is 13 residues long. Trimming took 10 bases from V and 2 from J, leaving 12 bases between them. Germline loops: CDR1 MNHEY, CDR2 SVGEGT. The CDR3 nucleotides read TGTGCCATCTCACAGGATGCTGGAAACACCATATATTTT. Translated, it gives CAISQDAGNTIYF.

The gene calls are TRBV9 and TRBJ2-1, with a tentative D call TRBD2 (6 bases). This CDR3 comprises 15 residues. Germline V gene lookup returns CDR1 SGDLS and CDR2 YYNGEE. The V and J ends lost 2 bases and 7 bases respectively, with 16 bases between them. In nucleotides, the CDR3 is TGTGCCAGCAGCGTCATCGGAGGGGCCGGGAATGAGCAGTTCTTC. Translating gives CASSVIGGAGNEQFF. The entire variable domain, with the rest obtained from reference TRBV9 and TRBJ2-1, is as follows: DSGVTQTPKHLITATGQRVTLRCSPRSGDLSVYWYQQSLDQGLQFLIQYYNGEERAKGNILERFSAQQFPDLHSELNLSSLELGDSALYFCASSVIGGAGNEQFFGPGTRLTVL.

The J gene is TRBJ2-6, the V gene TRBV5-1; 7 bases line up with TRBD1. Germline V CDR1 and CDR2: SGHRS, YFSETQ. The CDR3 has 15 amino acids. V gave up 5 bases and J gave up 0 bases; unmatched junction bases: 2. The CDR3 is CASRTGNSGANVLTF. In nucleotides, the CDR3 is TGCGCCAGCAGGACAGGGAACTCTGGGGCCAACGTCCTGACTTTC.

This clonotype occurred a few times. The V gene is TRBV7-8, the J gene TRBJ2-2, with 10 bases that match TRBD1. Trimming at V came to 5 bases and at J to 4 bases, leaving 10 bases not matched to a gene. In germline, CDR1 is SGHVS, CDR2 FQNEAQ. The CDR3 loop spans 17 amino acids. In DNA, the CDR3 is TGTGCCAGCAGCCCCCGTGACAGGGGGCTTCTCACCGGGGAGCTGTTTTTT. It translates to CASSPRDRGLLTGELFF.